The next 10 T cell receptor beta chains were all read from a single sample in a study of T cell responses to AZD1222 COVID-19 vaccine. TCRdb's copy holds only in-frame clones and misses some; the assay was immunoSEQ multiplex PCR. The sample has about 93,000 clones; 75% to 90% are singletons. The sample in question was peripheral blood, obtained on day 0 of AZD1222 vaccination. The receptors derive from an adult in good health.

The V call is TRBV27, the J call TRBJ1-3, with D tentatively TRBD1 (5 bases). Germline V lookup: CDR1 MNHEY, CDR2 SMNVEV (reference sequence). The CDR3 runs 15 residues. The ends were cut back, 2 bases at V and 4 bases at J, with 12 bases in the middle. This CDR3 reads CASSLTGGLGNTIYF. CDR3 bases: TGTGCCAGCAGTTTAACGGGGGGACTCGGAAACACCATATATTTT.

By share, this clone ranks as medium-sized. The chain couples TRBV13 to TRBJ2-7, with D tentatively TRBD1 (5 bases). V lost 5 bases, J lost 2 bases, and 13 bases lay in between. Germline V gene sequence: CDR1 PRHDT, CDR2 FYEKMQ (reference sequence). This CDR3 has 14 amino acids. CDR3 residues: CASSPLGQTYEQYF. DNA of the CDR3: TGTGCCAGCAGCCCCCTGGGGCAAACCTACGAGCAGTACTTC.

This chain joins TRBV18 and TRBJ1-1; no clear D. The V gene lost 3 bases and the J gene lost 3 bases, with 8 bases spanning the gap. CDR3 length: 13 residues. Germline CDR1 and CDR2: KGHSH and LQKENI. CDR3 nucleotides: TGTGCCAGCTCACCTAACGGGGACACTGAAGCTTTCTTT. It encodes CASSPNGDTEAFF.

This chain connects TRBV27 to TRBJ2-6, with D tentatively TRBD1 (6 bases). V was clipped by 4 bases and J by 4 bases, with 11 bases between them. This CDR3 is built from 15 residues. Germline CDR1 and CDR2: MNHEY and SMNVEV (reference sequence). CDR3 region: CASSYRALGANVLTF. CDR3 DNA sequence: TGTGCCAGCAGTTACAGGGCGTTGGGGGCCAACGTCCTGACTTTC.

The chain uses TRBV28 and TRBJ2-1, with 7 bases matching TRBD2. Germline CDR1 and CDR2: MDHEN and SYDVKM. V lost 5 bases and J lost 7; bases outside the gene matches: 11. The CDR3 contains 15 residues. This CDR3 reads CASSPLAEIRNEQFF. CDR3 in DNA: TGTGCCAGCAGTCCGCTAGCGGAGATCCGGAATGAGCAGTTCTTC.

The J gene is TRBJ1-5, the V gene TRBV2; D gene ambiguous. With 4 bases removed from V and 4 bases from J, the gap between germline ends came to 8 bases. Germline CDR1 reads SNHLY; CDR2 reads FYNNEI. The CDR3 is 13 residues long. Here the CDR3 DNA reads TGTGCCAGCAGTGTGGGATTGAATCAGCCCCAGCATTTT. Its translation: CASSVGLNQPQHF.

This chain links TRBV9 with TRBJ2-7; D remains unclear. This CDR3 has 14 amino acids. V was cut by 0 bases and J by 0 bases, with 7 bases left in between. CDR1 is SGDLS, CDR2 YYNGEE, per germline. This chain's CDR3 is CASSVEPDSYEQYF. The CDR3 coding sequence is TGTGCCAGCAGCGTAGAGCCGGACTCCTACGAGCAGTACTTC.

The rearrangement uses TRBV2 and TRBJ2-2; TRBD2 aligns across 7 bases. The germline CDR1 and CDR2 sequences are SNHLY and FYNNEI. With V trimmed by 9 bases and J by 0 bases, 7 bases remained unmatched. The CDR3 consists of 15 residues. CDR3 in amino acids: CASKAGRSNTGELFF. CDR3 bases: TGTGCCAGTAAAGCGGGACGTTCGAACACCGGGGAGCTGTTTTTT.

The V and J genes are TRBV11-2 and TRBJ1-6, with a possible D match to TRBD1 (6 bases). Trimming removed 6 bases from V and 5 bases from J, with 14 bases in between. Germline CDR1 reads SGHAT; CDR2 reads FQNNGV. This CDR3 contains 15 residues. This CDR3 is CASRFPGTNNSPLHF. The CDR3 bases are TGTGCCAGCAGATTTCCCGGGACAAATAATTCACCCCTCCACTTT.

This rearrangement joins TRBV4-2 to TRBJ2-5; 9 bases match TRBD2. The CDR3 contains 14 residues. V was clipped by 1 base and J by 3 bases; unmatched bases: 0. Germline CDR1 LGHNA, CDR2 YNFKEQ. The CDR3 sequence: CASSQGTSEETQYF. The CDR3 DNA is TGTGCCAGCAGCCAAGGGACTAGCGAAGAGACCCAGTACTTC.